The 26 T cell receptor beta chains listed next were all sequenced from one sample in a study of molecular identifiers for immune sequencing clone quantification. TCRdb re-called the PCR reads through MiXCR, storing one row per CDR3 protein. The repertoire holds around 480,000 distinct CDR3 sequences, with around 21% as singletons. The sample consisted of naive CD8+ T cells from blood, with Jurkat cell RNA spiked in. Sample subset: FACS-sorted CD8+CD4-CCR7+CD45RA+ naive T cells. The receptors were gathered from a human donor in good health. Some libraries in this study had Jurkat cell RNA spiked in.

This clonotype was detected a few times. The rearrangement links TRBV2 to TRBJ2-7; tentative D call: TRBD1 (5 bases). Germline lookup yields CDR1 SNHLY and CDR2 FYNNEI. CDR3 size: 13 residues. Trimming took 6 bases from V and 1 from J, leaving 10 bases between them. The CDR3, as DNA: TGTGCCAGCAGAGGGGAAGGTTCCTACGAGCAGTACTTC. Translating gives CASRGEGSYEQYF.

This clonotype was detected ten times or more. The chain is built from TRBV5-4 and TRBJ2-3; D remains ambiguous. Trimming took 4 bases from V and 4 from J, leaving 13 bases between them. Germline V gene data show CDR1 as SGHNT and CDR2 as YYREEE (reference sequence). The CDR3 loop spans 14 amino acids. The CDR3 sequence: CASSPPDRADTQYF. CDR3 coding DNA: TGTGCCAGCAGCCCCCCCGATCGGGCAGATACGCAGTATTTT.

This clonotype was found many times. The genes are TRBV6-5 and TRBJ2-6; 7 bases fit TRBD1. There are 18 residues in the CDR3. Trimming took 7 bases from V and 0 from J; bases not matched to a gene: 12. Germline loops: CDR1 MNHEY, CDR2 SVGAGI. The CDR3 is CASTPRGTAYSGANVLTF. As DNA, the CDR3 is TGTGCCAGCACCCCGAGGGGGACAGCATACTCTGGGGCCAACGTCCTGACTTTC.

This clonotype was found many times. The genes are TRBV30 and TRBJ2-3, with 7 bases identical to TRBD1. J lost 3 bases, V lost 1 base, and 1 base had no gene match. This CDR3 comprises 13 residues. The germline CDR1 and CDR2 sequences are GTSNPN and SVGIG (reference sequence). CDR3: CAWSDRGTDTQYF. CDR3 nucleotides: TGTGCCTGGAGTGACAGGGGTACAGATACGCAGTATTTT.

As to this clonotype: A much larger clone lies a single base off, so this may be a read error. The chain employs TRBV7-9 and TRBJ1-2; D unclear. The CDR3 has 14 amino acids. Germline values: CDR1 SEHNR, CDR2 FQNEAQ (reference sequence). CDR3 nucleotide sequence: TGTGCCAGCAGGATTATGCCGGGCCCCTATGGCTACGCCTTC. Protein product: CASRIMPGPYGYAF.

The table lists this clonotype with many counts. V usage is TRBV2 and J usage is TRBJ2-5; D tentatively reads TRBD1 or TRBD2 (5 bases each). Germline assignment: CDR1 SNHLY and CDR2 FYNNEI. V was cut by 6 bases and J by 4 bases, with 6 bases left in between. The CDR3 covers 11 residues. The CDR3, as DNA: TGTGCCAGCAGGGGGACAGAGACCCAGTACTTC. This gives the protein CASRGTETQYF.

This clonotype has more than one count but fewer than ten. The CDR3 DNA reads TGTGCCAGCAGCCAGGGACTAGCGGGAGCAGATACGCAGTATTTT. It specifies CASSQGLAGADTQYF. The chain joins TRBV5-4 to TRBJ2-3; 14 nucleotides match TRBD2. The V gene's germline CDR1 is SGHNT and CDR2 YYREEE (reference sequence). CDR3 size: 15 residues. V lost 4 bases, J lost 4 bases, and 2 bases stayed unmatched. Together with reference TRBV5-4 and TRBJ2-3, the CDR3 gives the full variable domain: ETGVTQSPTHLIKTRGQQVTLRCSSQSGHNTVSWYQQALGQGPQFIFQYYREEENGRGNFPPRFSGLQFPNYSSELNVNALELDDSALYLCASSQGLAGADTQYFGPGTRLTVL.

This clonotype was recorded many times. The V gene is TRBV29-1, the J gene TRBJ2-3; D is ambiguous. V was clipped by 4 bases and J by 1 base, with 9 bases between them. Germline V CDR1 and CDR2: SQVTM, ANQGSEA. This CDR3 region has 13 residues. CDR3 DNA: TGCAGCGTTGCGGGCAGCCGCACAGATACGCAGTATTTT. The encoded protein is CSVAGSRTDTQYF.

The chain has TRBV4-2 and TRBJ1-5; no firm D call. This CDR3 is 16 amino acids long. Germline-derived CDR1 and CDR2 are LGHNA and YNFKEQ. V lost 0 bases and J lost 0, with 9 bases in between. As DNA, the CDR3 is TGTGCCAGCAGCCAAGAAGGACTCTATAGCAATCAGCCCCAGCATTTT. This translates into CASSQEGLYSNQPQHF.

As for this clonotype: Since the CDR3 does not end with the conserved phenylalanine or tryptophan, this likely comes from a read error. The V gene is TRBV30, the J gene TRBJ2-7, with 9 bases lining up with TRBD2. The J segment lost 3 bases and the V segment lost 1 base, leaving 7 bases of the junction unmatched. This CDR3 is built from 15 residues. In germline, CDR1 is GTSNPN, CDR2 SVGIG (reference sequence). The CDR3 loop reads CAWSDPTSGNYEQYL. CDR3 nucleotides: TGTGCCTGGAGTGACCCGACTAGCGGAAACTACGAGCAGTACCTC.

This sequence joins TRBV4-3 and TRBJ2-7, with D possibly matching TRBD1 (6 bases). The V end was cut by 4 bases, the J end by 3 bases, with 13 bases between. CDR3 length: 14 amino acids. In germline, CDR1 is LGHNA, CDR2 YSLEER. Here the CDR3 DNA reads TGCGCCAGCAGCCGAGATAGGGGGAACTACGAGCAGTACTTC. Translation: CASSRDRGNYEQYF.

Many counts were recorded for this clonotype. This chain joins TRBV7-9 and TRBJ2-2, with 9 bases fitting TRBD1. CDR1 is SEHNR, CDR2 FQNEAQ, per germline (reference sequence). The junction had 10 bases not matched to a gene; V was cut back by 4 bases and J by 7 bases. This CDR3 spans 16 amino acids. The CDR3 sequence is CASSSYRQGGSGELFF. DNA of the CDR3: TGTGCCAGCAGCTCGTACCGACAGGGGGGCAGCGGGGAGCTGTTTTTT.

In its sample, this clonotype was seen many times. Here the CDR3 reads CASSYGTISYEQYF. The CDR3, as DNA: TGTGCCAGCAGCTACGGGACTATCTCCTACGAGCAGTACTTC. The rearrangement joins TRBV14 to TRBJ2-7, with TRBD2 matching over 7 bases. This CDR3 has 14 amino acids. V lost 5 bases to trimming and J lost 0 bases; unmatched junction nucleotides: 4. CDR1 and CDR2 from the germline V gene are SGHDN and FVKESK.

In its sample, this clonotype was seen a few times. This sequence joins TRBV20-1 and TRBJ1-1, with D possibly being TRBD1 (5 bases). CDR1 and CDR2 from the germline V gene are DFQATT and SNEGSKA (reference sequence). Trimming left V 0 bases short and J 1 base short, with 12 bases between. This CDR3 contains 15 residues. In DNA, the CDR3 is TGCAGTGCTAGAGATTGGATGGGGGAGAACACTGAAGCTTTCTTT. This encodes CSARDWMGENTEAFF.

The DNA of the CDR3 is TGTGCCAGCAGTTACCAAACAGGGGGCTTTGGTGATGAGCAGTTCTTC. Residues: CASSYQTGGFGDEQFF. V usage is TRBV6-5 and J usage is TRBJ2-1; 9 positions match TRBD1. The CDR3 covers 16 residues. J was trimmed by 8 bases and V by 2 bases; bases with no gene match: 10. Germline V lookup: CDR1 MNHEY, CDR2 SVGAGI.

This clonotype was detected many times. CDR3 DNA: TGCAGTGCTAGAGGTGCAGACAGGTCCTCTGGGGCCAACGTCCTGACTTTC. Its translation: CSARGADRSSGANVLTF. The chain employs TRBV20-1 and TRBJ2-6; possibly TRBD1 for D (6 bases). The CDR3 runs to 17 residues. CDR1 is DFQATT and CDR2 is SNEGSKA in the germline V gene (reference sequence). Trimming left V 1 base short and J 0 bases short, with 13 bases between.

This clonotype has only a few counts. V is TRBV13 and J is TRBJ2-5; D remains unclear. From germline, CDR1 is PRHDT and CDR2 FYEKMQ (reference sequence). CDR3 length: 15 residues. The germline V and J ends were trimmed by 5 bases and 0 bases, with 13 bases remaining between them. The CDR3 region is CASSPPMGNQETQYF. CDR3 coding DNA: TGTGCCAGCAGCCCTCCCATGGGGAACCAAGAGACCCAGTACTTC.

The rearrangement links TRBV4-1 to TRBJ1-2; 8 bases agree with TRBD1. Trimming removed 8 bases from V and 8 bases from J; junction bases left unmatched: 10. Germline CDR1 and CDR2: MGHRA and YSYEKL. The CDR3 is made up of 13 amino acids. CDR3: CASAGQGLSGYTF. CDR3 coding DNA: TGCGCCAGCGCCGGACAGGGACTTTCCGGCTACACCTTC.

This clonotype was observed many times. The V gene is TRBV6-1, the J gene TRBJ2-3; D call uncertain. The V and J ends lost 6 bases and 0 bases respectively, with 7 bases between them. CDR3 size: 13 residues. Germline CDR1 and CDR2: MNHNS and SASEGT. Written as DNA, the CDR3 is TGTGCCAGCAGAGAACAGAGCACAGATACGCAGTATTTT. Its protein is CASREQSTDTQYF.

This clonotype was seen only once. This may come from a read error, since a much larger clone is one base off. The CDR3 region has the DNA TGTGCCAGCAGCTCACCGGGGACAGGGACGACCGGGGAGCTGTTTTTT. Translating gives CASSSPGTGTTGELFF. The rearrangement joins TRBV7-9 to TRBJ2-2, with 9 bases aligning to TRBD1. CDR1 is SEHNR and CDR2 is FQNEAQ in the germline V gene (reference sequence). V was pared by 4 bases and J by 5 bases, with 8 bases of the junction left unmatched. The CDR3 extends over 16 amino acids.

The V and J genes are TRBV12-3 or TRBV12-4 and TRBJ2-6; maybe TRBD1 (6 bases). The CDR3 is 15 amino acids. The V and J ends lost 7 bases and 2 bases respectively, with 12 bases between them. CDR3 sequence reads: CASIFEGAGANVLTF. The CDR3 DNA reads TGTGCCAGCATCTTTGAGGGGGCTGGGGCCAACGTCCTGACTTTC.

This clonotype has ten or more counts. The V gene is TRBV6-2 or TRBV6-3, the J gene TRBJ2-7; D is undetermined. V dropped 4 bases and J dropped 3 bases, with 7 bases sitting between them. CDR3 size: 12 residues. CDR1 is MNHEY and CDR2 is SVGEGT in the germline V gene. The CDR3 DNA is TGTGCCAGCAGTTCACGGATCTACGAGCAGTACTTC. As protein: CASSSRIYEQYF.

The J gene is TRBJ2-5, the V gene TRBV4-2, with TRBD2 identical over 10 bases. V trimming: 5 bases; J trimming: 1 base; junction bases outside the gene matches: 7. CDR3 length equals 16 residues. CDR1 is LGHNA and CDR2 is YNFKEQ in the germline V gene. The CDR3 spells CASSALAGVSQETQYF. CDR3 sequence (DNA): TGTGCCAGCAGCGCCCTAGCGGGAGTGTCCCAAGAGACCCAGTACTTC.

This clonotype appeared a few times. This could be a read error, since a much larger clone is one nucleotide away. The CDR3 DNA reads TGTGCCACCGGTTCCGGGGCTAGCAATGAGCAGTTCTTC. Its translation: CATGSGASNEQFF. This rearrangement joins TRBV7-9 to TRBJ2-1; D is possibly TRBD1 or TRBD2 (5 bases each). CDR3 length equals 13 residues. Germline V CDR1 and CDR2: SEHNR, FQNEAQ (reference sequence). Trimming took 10 bases from V and 6 from J, leaving 16 bases between them.

A remark on this clonotype: A much larger clone is a single base away; this may be a read error. This chain uses TRBV5-6 with TRBJ2-7; 10 nucleotides agree with TRBD2. Germline V gene data show CDR1 as SGHDT and CDR2 as YYEEEE. The CDR3 has 16 residues. This CDR3 reads CASSRIAGGPLYEQHF. CDR3 in DNA: TGTGCCAGCAGCCGAATAGCGGGGGGTCCCCTCTACGAGCAGCACTTC.

In this sample, this clonotype turned up a few times. The CDR3: CASSPRDPWTQYF. The CDR3 DNA sequence: TGCGCCAGCAGCCCCCGGGACCCATGGACCCAGTACTTC. The chain carries TRBV5-1 and TRBJ2-5; either TRBD1 or TRBD2 may supply D (5 bases each). The CDR3 has 13 residues. CDR1 is SGHRS, CDR2 YFSETQ, per germline. Trimming took 4 bases from V and 7 from J, leaving 14 bases between them.